This TCR beta chain stems from a study of OX40 agonist ivuxolimab in advanced cancers. About the investigation overall: Ivuxolimab, which targeted the costimulatory receptor OX40 (CD134), was an agonistic, fully human IgG2 monoclonal antibody. Intravenous ivuxolimab was administered to patients every 2 weeks at six dose levels: 0.01, 0.1, 0.3, 1.5, 3 and 10 mg/kg. Of the approximately 50 dose-escalation patients, hepatocellular carcinoma was present in about 20, melanoma in approximately 15, renal cell carcinoma in 9 and head and neck cancer in 9. In the dose-escalation cohort, approximately 82% of patients were male, and the mean age was around 60 years, with a range of roughly 20 to 80. Patients were allowed to have had prior anti-PD-1, anti-PD-L1 or anti-CTLA-4 therapy, and 40% of the dose-escalation patients had previously received checkpoint inhibitors. Partial responses were achieved by three dose-escalation patients, of whom one had hepatocellular carcinoma and two had cutaneous melanoma. The purpose of peripheral TCRbeta sequencing was to test whether ivuxolimab changed TCR sequence diversity and led to clonal T-cell expansion. The monotherapy dose-escalation portion (N of about 52 patients) of the phase I ivuxolimab trial is reported in the paper. Study-wide findings and limitations: Which antigens the clonally expanded peripheral T cells were specific for was not determined. After ivuxolimab, more expanded clones were found on average in CD8+ T cells than in CD4+ T cells. In partial responders in the 0.1-3.0 mg/kg groups, normalized peripheral clonal expansion was found to be among the lowest, especially among CD8+ T cells. At doses of 0.1 to 3.0 mg/kg, clonal expansion of both CD4+ and CD8+ T cells in blood was seen between baseline and week 6. Low levels of normalized T-cell clonal expansion were also seen in some patients who did not respond.

A remark on this clone: Its antigen target is currently unknown. No base-level quality is on record; no much larger clone is a single base apart.

Sequences SGHNT (CDR1) and YENEEA (CDR2) are obtained from the germline V gene. Its CDR3 holds 13 amino acids, cysteine through phenylalanine. Just CDR3 DNA is preserved here, 39 bases in frame from base 1. The germline ends are 9 bases apart after V is trimmed by 4 bases and J by 2 bases. The trial excluded patients who had a history of autoimmune disease or who were on systemic immunosuppression. In every dose cohort, peripheral blood was drawn for TCR sequencing at baseline, cycle 4 day 1, and cycle 7 day 1. Samples were obtained from an open-label, multicenter, first-in-human phase I dose-escalation trial of ivuxolimab. Adults with locally advanced or metastatic melanoma, renal cell carcinoma, hepatocellular carcinoma or head and neck squamous cell carcinoma were enrolled in the trial. Before TCR sequencing, CD4+ T cells and CD8+ T cells from peripheral blood were sorted into separate populations.

To sequence the TCRbeta CDR3 region, genomic DNA was isolated from the sorted cells. The immunoSEQ Assay was used for sequencing of TCRbeta CDR3 regions. TCRdb's version of the immuneACCESS table is confined to in-frame rearrangements and falls short of the full clone set. An unresolved V gene accounts for under half of the shortfall where checked; the remainder is of unknown origin. The sample contains tens of thousands of clones, 80% to 85% of them found a single time. The top ten hold 5% to 7.5% of the sample. The sequenced sample was CD4+ or CD8+ T cells sorted from blood, obtained in a trial of the OX40 agonist ivuxolimab. The clonotype comes from an adult with an advanced solid tumor such as melanoma, head and neck, liver or kidney cancer. This chain joins TRBV11-3 to TRBJ2-7, with TRBD1 perhaps the D gene, on 5 matching bases. Here the CDR3 is given as CASSSGHTYEQYF. The nucleotides are TGTGCCAGCAGCTCCGGACACACCTACGAGCAGTACTTC.